Below, one T cell receptor (beta chain) is given with its context. Its recognized antigen is unknown. One base away there is no much larger clone; base qualities are not given. Including the terminal cysteine and phenylalanine, the CDR3 comprises 17 residues. Solely the CDR3 DNA is kept, with 51 bases framed from the first base. The V and J ends are trimmed by 7 bases and 4 bases, leaving 22 bases between them. CDR1 and CDR2 are drawn from the germline V gene: MNHEY, SVGEGT. This entry is derived from a study of T-cell reconstitution after alpha-beta-depleted transplantation in children (TCRdb year 2016). For context, the study as a whole: The study quantitatively tracked T-cell immune reconstitution after TCRalphabeta/CD19-depleted allogeneic hematopoietic cell transplantation in children using TCR repertoire profiling. Overall study outcomes, separate from this receptor: Over subsequent months, a decline in hyperexpanded clone frequencies was noted, and after one year, T-cell counts and TCRbeta diversity were mostly ascribed to newly produced T cells. In some patients, the high TCRbeta diversity seen at day 60 was put down to recipient T cells and intrathymic progenitors that had survived conditioning. Apparently early alphabetaT-cell count recovery about two months after transplant reportedly relied on only several hundred rapidly expanded clones derived from non-depleted graft cells.

Library creation used PCR. The data were produced on an Illumina HiSeq 2500. To normalize quantification of the TCRbeta repertoire, the TCR libraries were built with molecular barcoding that relied on unique molecular identifiers. Through fastp at Q25 and MiXCR, TCRdb rebuilt clones from the public reads, retaining in-frame beta chains. One record per CDR3 amino acid sequence lists the most common genes and DNA. This sample has about 590,000 distinct CDR3 sequences in its table, and 10% to 15% of those were observed once. The top ten hold around 2% of the sample. The treatment or condition label, as the study defines it: allogeneic hematopoietic cell transplantation with graft depleted of TCRalphabeta T cells and CD19 B cells. The children who served as transplant recipients had been given grafts of TCRalphabeta/CD19-depleted allogeneic hematopoietic cells.

The rearranged chain carries TRBV6-2 or TRBV6-3 and TRBJ2-2; the D gene is perhaps TRBD1, on 6 matching bases. The sample consisted of PBMCs, mostly from graft donor cells, taken 360 days after TCRalphabeta/CD19-depleted stem cell transplant. The receptor was derived from a male patient aged 10 to 17 who had a stem cell transplant for acute myeloid leukemia, so the T cells may come from the graft donor. The CDR3 protein is CASTTQRARGPTGELFF. The nucleotide sequence reads as follows: TGTGCCAGCACCACCCAAAGGGCCAGGGGACCCACCGGGGAGCTGTTTTTT.